This T cell receptor beta chain was identified in a study of response to subunit inactivated influenza vaccine. Germline CDR1 and CDR2: KGHDR and SFDVKD. The ends were cut back, 0 bases at V and 4 bases at J, with 1 base in the middle. This CDR3 spans 12 amino acids. This clonotype was found a few times. TCRdb re-analysed the RT-PCR reads in MiXCR, keeping a single row per CDR3 protein. The data contain about 540,000 distinct CDR3 sequences, 20% to 25% of them singletons. The sample was also reused in another study, on T cells expressing NK-cell markers. Turning to that study: UMIs accompanied the 5'RACE template switching by which TCR beta cDNA was made. Seven of the eight sequenced donors were HCMV-seropositive; one was seronegative. Restriction of the sorted population to alpha-beta TCR T cells was achieved in several experiments with an anti-gamma-delta TCR antibody. Roughly six donors carried dominant NKG2C+ clonotypes that made up roughly 1.0-8% of their CD8+ T cells.

V and J are TRBV24-1 and TRBJ2-3; the D is unclear. The sample in question was CD4+ T cells sorted from PBMCs, obtained roughly 13 days after vaccination. This TCR derives from a man aged 45-60 years who received an inactivated influenza vaccine. The CDR3 sequence: CATSDLSDTQYF. CDR3 bases: TGTGCCACCAGTGATTTGTCAGATACGCAGTATTTT.